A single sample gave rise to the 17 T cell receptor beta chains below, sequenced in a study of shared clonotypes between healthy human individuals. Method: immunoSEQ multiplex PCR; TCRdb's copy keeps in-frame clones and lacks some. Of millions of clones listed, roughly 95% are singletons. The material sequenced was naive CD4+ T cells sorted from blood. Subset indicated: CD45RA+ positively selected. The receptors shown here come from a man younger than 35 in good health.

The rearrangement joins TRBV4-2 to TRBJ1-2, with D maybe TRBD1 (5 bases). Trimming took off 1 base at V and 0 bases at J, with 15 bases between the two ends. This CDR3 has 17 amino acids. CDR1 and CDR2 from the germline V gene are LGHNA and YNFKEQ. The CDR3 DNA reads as TGTGCCAGCAGCCAAGGCGCCCGACAGATAACTAACTATGGCTACACCTTC. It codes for CASSQGARQITNYGYTF.

CDR3 in DNA: TGTGCCAGCAGTTTGACAGAGGGGAGCTCCTACGAGCAGTACTTC. Translation gives CASSLTEGSSYEQYF. The rearrangement joins TRBV27 to TRBJ2-7, with D possibly being TRBD1 or TRBD2 (5 bases each). Between the trimmed V and J ends, which lost 3 bases and 0 bases, there was a span of 12 bases. The germline gives CDR1 MNHEY, CDR2 SMNVEV (reference sequence). The CDR3 runs to 15 residues.

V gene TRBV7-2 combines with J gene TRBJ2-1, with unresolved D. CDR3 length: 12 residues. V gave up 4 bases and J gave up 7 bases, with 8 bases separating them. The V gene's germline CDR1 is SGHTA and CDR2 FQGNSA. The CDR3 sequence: CASSSRWNEQFF. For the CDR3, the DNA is TGTGCCAGCAGCTCCCGTTGGAATGAGCAGTTCTTC.

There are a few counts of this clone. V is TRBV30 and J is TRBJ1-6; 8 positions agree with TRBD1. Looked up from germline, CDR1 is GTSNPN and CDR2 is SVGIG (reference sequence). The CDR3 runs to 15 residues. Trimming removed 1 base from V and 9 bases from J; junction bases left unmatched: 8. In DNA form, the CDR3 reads TGTGCCTGGAGTGAACAGGGGGGCGGCCTTTCACCCCTCCACTTT. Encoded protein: CAWSEQGGGLSPLHF. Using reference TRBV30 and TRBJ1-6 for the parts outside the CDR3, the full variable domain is SQTIHQWPATLVQPVGSPLSLECTVEGTSNPNLYWYRQAAGRGLQLLFYSVGIGQISSEVPQNLSASRPQDRQFILSSKKLLLSDSGFYLCAWSEQGGGLSPLHFGNGTRLTVT.

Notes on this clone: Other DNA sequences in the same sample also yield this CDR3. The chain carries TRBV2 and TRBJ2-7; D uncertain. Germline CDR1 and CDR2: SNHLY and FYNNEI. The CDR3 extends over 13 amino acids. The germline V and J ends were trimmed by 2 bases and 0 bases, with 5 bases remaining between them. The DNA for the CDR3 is TGTGCCAGCAGTGAAAGTCTCTCCTACGAGCAGTACTTC. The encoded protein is CASSESLSYEQYF.

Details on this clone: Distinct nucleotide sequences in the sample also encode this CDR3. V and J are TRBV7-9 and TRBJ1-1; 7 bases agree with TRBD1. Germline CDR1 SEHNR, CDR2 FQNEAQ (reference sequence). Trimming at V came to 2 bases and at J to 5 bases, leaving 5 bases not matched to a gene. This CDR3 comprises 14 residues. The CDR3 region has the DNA TGTGCCAGCAGCTTACGACAGGGAGAGACTGAAGCTTTCTTT. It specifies CASSLRQGETEAFF.

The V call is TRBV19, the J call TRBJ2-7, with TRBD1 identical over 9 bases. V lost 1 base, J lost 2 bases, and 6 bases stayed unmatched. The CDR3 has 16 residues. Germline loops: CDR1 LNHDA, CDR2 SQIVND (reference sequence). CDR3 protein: CASSIGRRDRAYEQYF. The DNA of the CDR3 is TGTGCCAGTAGTATAGGACGACGGGACAGGGCCTACGAGCAGTACTTC.

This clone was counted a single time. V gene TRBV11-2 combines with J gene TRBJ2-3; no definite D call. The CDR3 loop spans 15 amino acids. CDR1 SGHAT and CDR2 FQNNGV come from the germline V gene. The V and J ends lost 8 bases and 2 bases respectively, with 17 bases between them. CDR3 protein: CASVRSGSYTDTQYF. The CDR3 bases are TGTGCCAGCGTGAGGTCGGGCAGCTACACAGATACGCAGTATTTT.

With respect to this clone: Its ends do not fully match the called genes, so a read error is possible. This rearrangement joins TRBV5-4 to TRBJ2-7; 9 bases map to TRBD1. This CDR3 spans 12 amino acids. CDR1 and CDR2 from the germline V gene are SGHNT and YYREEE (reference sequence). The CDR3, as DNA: TGTGCCAGCAGCCTATTCCGGGACAGGGACGTCTTC. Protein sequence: CASSLFRDRDVF.

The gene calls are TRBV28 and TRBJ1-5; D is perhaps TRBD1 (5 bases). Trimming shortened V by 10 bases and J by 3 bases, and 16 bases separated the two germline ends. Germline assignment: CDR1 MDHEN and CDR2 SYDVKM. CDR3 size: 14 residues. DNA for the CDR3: TGTGCCATCGCAGGAGGGGTTCCCAATCAGCCCCAGCATTTT. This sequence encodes CAIAGGVPNQPQHF. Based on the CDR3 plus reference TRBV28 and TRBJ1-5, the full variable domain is DVKVTQSSRYLVKRTGEKVFLECVQDMDHENMFWYRQDPGLGLRLIYFSYDVKMKEKGDIPEGYSVSREKKERFSLILESASTNQTSMYLCAIAGGVPNQPQHFGDGTRLSIL.

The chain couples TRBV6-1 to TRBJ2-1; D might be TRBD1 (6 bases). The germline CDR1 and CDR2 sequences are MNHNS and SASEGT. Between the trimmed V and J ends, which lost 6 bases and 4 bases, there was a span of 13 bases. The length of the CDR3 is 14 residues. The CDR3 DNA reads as TGTGCCAGCAGAGGACAGTGGATGTACAATGAGCAGTTCTTC. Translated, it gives CASRGQWMYNEQFF.

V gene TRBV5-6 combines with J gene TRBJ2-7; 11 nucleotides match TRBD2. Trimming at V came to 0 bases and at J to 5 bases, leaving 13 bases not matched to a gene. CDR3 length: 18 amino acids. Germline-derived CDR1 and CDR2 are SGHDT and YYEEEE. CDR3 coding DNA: TGTGCCAGCAGCTTGGTGGGGACTAGCGGACCCTATGGGAACGAGCAGTACTTC. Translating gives CASSLVGTSGPYGNEQYF.

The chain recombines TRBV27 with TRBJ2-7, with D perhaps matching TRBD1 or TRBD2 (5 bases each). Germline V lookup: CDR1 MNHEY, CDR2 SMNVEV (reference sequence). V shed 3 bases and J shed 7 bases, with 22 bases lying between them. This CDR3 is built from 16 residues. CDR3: CASSFITLLGTREQYF. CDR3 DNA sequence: TGTGCCAGCAGTTTTATAACTCTCCTGGGGACGAGGGAGCAGTACTTC.

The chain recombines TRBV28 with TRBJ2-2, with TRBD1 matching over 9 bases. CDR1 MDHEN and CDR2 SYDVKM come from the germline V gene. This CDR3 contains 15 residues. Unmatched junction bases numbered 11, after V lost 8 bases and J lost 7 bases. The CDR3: CASLRTGVEGGELFF. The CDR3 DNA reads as TGTGCCAGCTTAAGGACAGGGGTAGAGGGCGGGGAGCTGTTTTTT.

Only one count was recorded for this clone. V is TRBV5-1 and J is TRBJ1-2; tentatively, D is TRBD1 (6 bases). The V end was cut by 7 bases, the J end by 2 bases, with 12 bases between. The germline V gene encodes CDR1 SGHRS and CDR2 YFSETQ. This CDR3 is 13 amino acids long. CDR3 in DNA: TGCGCCAGCGCCCTAGGGGGGAACTATGGCTACACCTTC. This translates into CASALGGNYGYTF.

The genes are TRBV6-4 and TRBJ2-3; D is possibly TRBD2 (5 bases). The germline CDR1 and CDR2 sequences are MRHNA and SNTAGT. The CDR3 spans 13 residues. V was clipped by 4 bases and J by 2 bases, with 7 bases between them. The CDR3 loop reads CASSVGVTDTQYF. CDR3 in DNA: TGTGCCAGCAGTGTCGGGGTCACAGATACGCAGTATTTT.

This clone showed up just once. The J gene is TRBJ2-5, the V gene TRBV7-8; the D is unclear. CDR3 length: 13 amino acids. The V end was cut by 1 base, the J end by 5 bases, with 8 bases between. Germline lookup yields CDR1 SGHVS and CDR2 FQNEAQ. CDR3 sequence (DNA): TGTGCCAGCAGCTTAGTAGGGCCCGAGACCCAGTACTTC. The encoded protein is CASSLVGPETQYF. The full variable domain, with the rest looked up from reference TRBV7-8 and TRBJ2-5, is GAGVSQSPRYKVAKRGQDVALRCDPISGHVSLFWYQQALGQGPEFLTYFQNEAQLDKSGLPSDRFFAERPEGSVSTLKIQRTQQEDSAVYLCASSLVGPETQYFGPGTRLLVL.